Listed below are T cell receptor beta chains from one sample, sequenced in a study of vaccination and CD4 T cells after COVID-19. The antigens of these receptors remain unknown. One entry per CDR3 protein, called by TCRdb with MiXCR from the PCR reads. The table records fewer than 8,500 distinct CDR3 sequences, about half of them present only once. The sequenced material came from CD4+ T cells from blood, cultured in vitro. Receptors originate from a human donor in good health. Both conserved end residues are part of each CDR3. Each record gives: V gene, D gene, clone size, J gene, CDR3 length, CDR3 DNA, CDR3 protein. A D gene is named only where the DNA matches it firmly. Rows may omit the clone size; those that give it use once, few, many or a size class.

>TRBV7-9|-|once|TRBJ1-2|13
TGTGCCAGCAGCCGCCGCCCAGAGGATGGCTACACCTTC
CASSRRPEDGYTF
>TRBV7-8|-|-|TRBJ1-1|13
TGTGCCAGCAGCCTCTGGGGGGGCACTGAAGCTTTCTTT
CASSLWGGTEAFF
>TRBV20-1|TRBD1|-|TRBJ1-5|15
TGCAGTGCTAGATCGGGGACAGGGGGGAATCAGCCCCAGCATTTT
CSARSGTGGNQPQHF
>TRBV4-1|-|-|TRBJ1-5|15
TGCGCCAGCAGCCAGGAGGGGAATAGCAATCAGCCCCAGCATTTT
CASSQEGNSNQPQHF
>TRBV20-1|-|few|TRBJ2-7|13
TGCAGTGCTAGACGACAGGCTGGCTACGAGCAGTACTTC
CSARRQAGYEQYF
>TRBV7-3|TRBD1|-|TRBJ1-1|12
TGTGCCAGCAGCTCGCAGGGGGGGGATGCTTTCTTT
CASSSQGGDAFF
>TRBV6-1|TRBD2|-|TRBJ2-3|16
TGTGCCAGCAGCAATCGACGACTAGCGGGGAGGGATACGCAGTATTTT
CASSNRRLAGRDTQYF
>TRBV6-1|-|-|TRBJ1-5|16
TGTGCCAGCAGCGCGGGACTACAGGTCCTCAATCAGCCCCAGCATTTT
CASSAGLQVLNQPQHF
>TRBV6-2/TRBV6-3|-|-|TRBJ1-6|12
TGTGCCAGCAGTCAAGGGGTTCGGTCCCTCCACTTT
CASSQGVRSLHF
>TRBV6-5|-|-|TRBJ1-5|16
TGTGCCAGCAGTTGGGACACTTACCTTAGCAATCAGCCCCAGCATTTT
CASSWDTYLSNQPQHF
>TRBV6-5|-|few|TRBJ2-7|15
TGTGCCAGCAGTTACTGGGGCAGTGGGGACTACGAGCAGTACTTC
CASSYWGSGDYEQYF
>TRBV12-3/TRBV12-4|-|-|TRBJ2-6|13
TGTGCCAGCAGCGGCTCTGGGGCCAACGTCCTGACTTTC
CASSGSGANVLTF
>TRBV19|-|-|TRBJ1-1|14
TGTGCCAGTAGTATAAGGGAAGAGAACACTGAAGCTTTCTTT
CASSIREENTEAFF
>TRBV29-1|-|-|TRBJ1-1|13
TGCAGCGTGATTGGGGGCGAGAACACTGAAGCTTTCTTT
CSVIGGENTEAFF
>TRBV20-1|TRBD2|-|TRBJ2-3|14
TGCAGTGCTAGAGCGGGGGGGCTGATAGATACGCAGTATTTT
CSARAGGLIDTQYF
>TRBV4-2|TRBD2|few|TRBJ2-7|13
TGTGCCAGCAGCCAAGTTGTAGCGGGGGAGCAGTACTTC
CASSQVVAGEQYF
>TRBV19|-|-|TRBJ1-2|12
TGTGCCAGTAGTAGGTCGGACTATGGCTACACCTTC
CASSRSDYGYTF
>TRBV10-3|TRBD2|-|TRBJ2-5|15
TGTGCCATCAGTGTGCGGGGGGGGGCACAAGAGACCCAGTACTTC
CAISVRGGAQETQYF
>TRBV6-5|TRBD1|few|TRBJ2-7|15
TGTGCCAGCAGTTACAAGGCAGGGGGCTCCTACGAGCAGTACTTC
CASSYKAGGSYEQYF
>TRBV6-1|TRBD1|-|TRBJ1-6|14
TGTGCCAGCAGGGACAGGGTTTCTTTATCACCCCTCCACTTT
CASRDRVSLSPLHF
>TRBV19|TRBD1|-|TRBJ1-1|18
TGTGCCAGTAGTATCGTCAGTCGGGACAGGGGGCGAAATACTGAAGCTTTCTTT
CASSIVSRDRGRNTEAFF
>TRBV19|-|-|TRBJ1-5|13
TGTGCCAGTAAAGAGAATAGCAATCAGCCCCAGCATTTT
CASKENSNQPQHF
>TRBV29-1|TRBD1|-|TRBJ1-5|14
TGCAGCGTTGGCGAGACAGGGGTGGATCAGCCCCAGCATTTT
CSVGETGVDQPQHF
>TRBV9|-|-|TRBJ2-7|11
TGTGCCAGCAGTCAGGAGGGGGAGCAGTACTTC
CASSQEGEQYF
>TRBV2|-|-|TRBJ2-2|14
TGTGCCAGCAGCCTACAGGGGAACACCGGGGAGCTGTTTTTT
CASSLQGNTGELFF
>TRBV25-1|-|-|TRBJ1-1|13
TGTGCCAGCAGTGATAAGGGGAACACTGAAGCTTTCTTT
CASSDKGNTEAFF
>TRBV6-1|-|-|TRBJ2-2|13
TGTGCCGGACACCAAGAGGGTGACGGGGAGCTGTTTTTT
CAGHQEGDGELFF
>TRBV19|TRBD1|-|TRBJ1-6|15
TGTGCCAGTAGTCGCCGGGACAGGGGTAATTCACCCCTCCACTTT
CASSRRDRGNSPLHF